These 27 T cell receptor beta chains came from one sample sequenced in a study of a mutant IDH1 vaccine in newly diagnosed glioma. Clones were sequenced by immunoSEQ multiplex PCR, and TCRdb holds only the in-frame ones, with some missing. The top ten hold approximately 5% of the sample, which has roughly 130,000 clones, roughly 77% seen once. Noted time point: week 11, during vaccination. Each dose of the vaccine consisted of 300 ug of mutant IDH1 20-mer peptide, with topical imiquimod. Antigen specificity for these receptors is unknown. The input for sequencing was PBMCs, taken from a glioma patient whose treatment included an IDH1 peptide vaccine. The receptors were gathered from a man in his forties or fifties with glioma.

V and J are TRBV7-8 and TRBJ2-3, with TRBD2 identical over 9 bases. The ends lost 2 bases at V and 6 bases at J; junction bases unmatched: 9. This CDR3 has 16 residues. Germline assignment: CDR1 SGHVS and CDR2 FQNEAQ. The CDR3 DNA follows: TGTGCCAGCAGCTTACTAGGGGCGGGAGGGCCCGATACGCAGTATTTT. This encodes CASSLLGAGGPDTQYF.

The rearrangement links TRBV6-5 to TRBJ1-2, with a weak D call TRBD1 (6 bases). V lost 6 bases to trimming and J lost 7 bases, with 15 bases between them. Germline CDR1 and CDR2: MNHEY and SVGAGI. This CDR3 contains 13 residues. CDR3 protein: CASRSTGQGGYTF. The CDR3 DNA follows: TGTGCCAGCAGGTCCACAGGGCAGGGTGGCTACACCTTC.

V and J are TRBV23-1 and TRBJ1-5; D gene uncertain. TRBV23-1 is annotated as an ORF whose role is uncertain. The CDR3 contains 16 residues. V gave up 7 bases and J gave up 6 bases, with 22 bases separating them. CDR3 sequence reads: CASNALVGSQGQPQHF. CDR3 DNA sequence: TGCGCCAGCAATGCTCTGGTGGGCAGTCAAGGTCAGCCCCAGCATTTT.

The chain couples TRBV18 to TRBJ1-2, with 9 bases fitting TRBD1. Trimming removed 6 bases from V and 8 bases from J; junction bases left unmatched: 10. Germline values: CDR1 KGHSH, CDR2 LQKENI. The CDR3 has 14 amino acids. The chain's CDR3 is CASSHRGQPIGYTF. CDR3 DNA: TGTGCCAGCTCGCACAGGGGGCAACCTATAGGCTACACCTTC.

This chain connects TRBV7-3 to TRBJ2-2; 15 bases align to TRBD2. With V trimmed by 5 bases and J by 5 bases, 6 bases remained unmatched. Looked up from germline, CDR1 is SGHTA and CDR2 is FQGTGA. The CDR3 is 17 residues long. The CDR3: CASSGLAGGLRTGELFF. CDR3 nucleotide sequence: TGTGCCAGCAGCGGACTAGCGGGAGGGTTGAGAACCGGGGAGCTGTTTTTT. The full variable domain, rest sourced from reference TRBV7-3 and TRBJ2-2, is GAGVSQTPSNKVTEKGKYVELRCDPISGHTALYWYRQSLGQGPEFLIYFQGTGAADDSGLPNDRFFAVRPEGSVSTLKIQRTERGDSAVYLCASSGLAGGLRTGELFFGEGSRLTVL.

CDR3 bases: TGCGCCAGCAGTGGTCCGGGAGCGGAAGAGACCCAGTACTTC. It specifies CASSGPGAEETQYF. The chain recombines TRBV10-2 with TRBJ2-5; possibly TRBD2 for D (6 bases). This CDR3 has 14 amino acids. Germline V lookup: CDR1 WSHSY, CDR2 SAAADI. The V end lost 4 bases, the J end lost 3 bases, and 12 bases lay between the germline ends.

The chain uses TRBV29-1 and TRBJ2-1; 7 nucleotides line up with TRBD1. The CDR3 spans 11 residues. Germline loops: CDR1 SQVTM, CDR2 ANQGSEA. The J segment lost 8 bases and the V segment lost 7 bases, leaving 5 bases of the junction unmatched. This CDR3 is CSGRQGDEQFF. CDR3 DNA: TGCAGCGGAAGACAGGGAGATGAGCAGTTCTTC.

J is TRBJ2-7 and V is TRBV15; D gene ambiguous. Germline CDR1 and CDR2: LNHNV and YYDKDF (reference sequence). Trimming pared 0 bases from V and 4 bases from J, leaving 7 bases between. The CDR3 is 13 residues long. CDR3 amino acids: CATSRDNEYEQYF. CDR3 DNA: TGTGCCACCAGCAGAGATAATGAGTACGAGCAGTACTTC.

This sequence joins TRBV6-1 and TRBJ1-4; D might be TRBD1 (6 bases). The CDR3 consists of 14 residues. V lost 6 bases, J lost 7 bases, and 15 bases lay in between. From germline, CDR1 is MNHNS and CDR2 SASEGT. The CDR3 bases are TGTGCCAGCAGGCCAGACAGGAGGGGTGAAAAACTGTTTTTT. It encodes CASRPDRRGEKLFF.

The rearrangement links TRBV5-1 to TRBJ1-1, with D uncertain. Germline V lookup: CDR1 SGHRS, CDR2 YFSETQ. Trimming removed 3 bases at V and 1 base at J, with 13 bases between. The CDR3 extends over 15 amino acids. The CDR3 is CASSSLGSQNTEAFF. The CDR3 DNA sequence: TGCGCCAGCAGCTCCCTAGGGAGCCAGAACACTGAAGCTTTCTTT.

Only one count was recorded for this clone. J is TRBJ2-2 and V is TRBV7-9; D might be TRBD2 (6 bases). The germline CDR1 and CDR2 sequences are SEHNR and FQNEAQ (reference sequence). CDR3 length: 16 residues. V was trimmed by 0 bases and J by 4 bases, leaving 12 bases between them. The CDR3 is CASSLAGGRGTGELFF. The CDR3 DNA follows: TGTGCCAGCAGCTTAGCGGGGGGACGGGGCACCGGGGAGCTGTTTTTT.

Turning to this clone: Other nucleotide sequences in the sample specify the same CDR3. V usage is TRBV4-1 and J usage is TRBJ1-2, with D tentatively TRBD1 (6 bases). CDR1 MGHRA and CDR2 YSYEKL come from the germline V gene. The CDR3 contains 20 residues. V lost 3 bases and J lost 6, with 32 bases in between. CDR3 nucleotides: TGCGCCAGCAGCCATAAACTTATGGGGGGCGCGGGTTCAAAGATCGATGGCTACACCTTC. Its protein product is CASSHKLMGGAGSKIDGYTF.

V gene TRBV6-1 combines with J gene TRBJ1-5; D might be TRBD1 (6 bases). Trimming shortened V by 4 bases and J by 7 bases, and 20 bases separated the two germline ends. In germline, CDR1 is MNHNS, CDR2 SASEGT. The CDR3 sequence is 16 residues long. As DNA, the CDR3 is TGTGCCAGCAGTGGCCGGGGACACCAAGAAAGACAGCCCCAGCATTTT. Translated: CASSGRGHQERQPQHF.

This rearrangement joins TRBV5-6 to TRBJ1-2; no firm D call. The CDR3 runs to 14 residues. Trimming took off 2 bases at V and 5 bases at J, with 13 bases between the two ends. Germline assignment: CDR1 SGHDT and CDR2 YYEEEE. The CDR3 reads CASSFTDFPYGYTF. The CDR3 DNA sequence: TGTGCCAGCAGCTTTACAGACTTCCCTTATGGCTACACCTTC.

DNA of the CDR3: TGTGCCAGTGCGGCAGTGAGCACAGATACGCAGTATTTT. Protein sequence: CASAAVSTDTQYF. This chain connects TRBV19 to TRBJ2-3; D unclear. The CDR3 consists of 13 residues. Trimming cost V 8 bases and J 0 bases, with 9 bases left between them. The germline gives CDR1 LNHDA, CDR2 SQIVND (reference sequence).

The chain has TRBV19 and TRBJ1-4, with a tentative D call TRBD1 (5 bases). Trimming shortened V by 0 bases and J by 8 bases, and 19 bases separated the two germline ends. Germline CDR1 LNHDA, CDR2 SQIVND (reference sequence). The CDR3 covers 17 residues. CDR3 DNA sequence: TGTGCCAGTAGTATAGACCTATTTGCAGGGCGGTGGGAAAAACTGTTTTTT. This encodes CASSIDLFAGRWEKLFF.

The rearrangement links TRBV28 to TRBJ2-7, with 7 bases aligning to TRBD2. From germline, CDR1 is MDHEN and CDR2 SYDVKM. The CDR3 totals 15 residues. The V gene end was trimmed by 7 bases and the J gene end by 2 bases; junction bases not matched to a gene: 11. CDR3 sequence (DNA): TGTGCCAGCACCGAGGGGAGGGCATATGCCTACGAGCAGTACTTC. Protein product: CASTEGRAYAYEQYF.

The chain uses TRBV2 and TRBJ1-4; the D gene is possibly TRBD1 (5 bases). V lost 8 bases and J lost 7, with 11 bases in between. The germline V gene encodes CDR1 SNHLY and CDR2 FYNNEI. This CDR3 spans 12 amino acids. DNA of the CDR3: TGTGCCAGCCTCGGGGCTCTTGAAAAACTGTTTTTT. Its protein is CASLGALEKLFF.

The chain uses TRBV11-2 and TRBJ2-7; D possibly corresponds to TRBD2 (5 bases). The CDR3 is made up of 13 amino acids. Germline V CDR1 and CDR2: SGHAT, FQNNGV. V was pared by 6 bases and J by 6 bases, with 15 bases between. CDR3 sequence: CASSIARVAEQYF. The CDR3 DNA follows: TGTGCCAGCAGTATTGCGAGGGTAGCCGAGCAGTACTTC.

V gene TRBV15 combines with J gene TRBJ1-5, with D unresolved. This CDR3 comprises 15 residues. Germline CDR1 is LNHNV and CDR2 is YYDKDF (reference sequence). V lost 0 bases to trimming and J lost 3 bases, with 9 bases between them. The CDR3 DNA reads TGTGCCACCAGCAGAGATCTGCCATTCAATCAGCCCCAGCATTTT. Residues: CATSRDLPFNQPQHF. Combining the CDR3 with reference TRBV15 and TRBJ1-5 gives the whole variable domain DAMVIQNPRYQVTQFGKPVTLSCSQTLNHNVMYWYQQKSSQAPKLLFHYYDKDFNNEADTPDNFQSRRPNTSFCFLDIRSPGLGDTAMYLCATSRDLPFNQPQHFGDGTRLSIL.

In DNA, the CDR3 is TGTGCCAGCTCATCGGGGATAGAGGACGAGCAGTACTTC. It encodes CASSSGIEDEQYF. The gene calls are TRBV18 and TRBJ2-7; D might be TRBD2 (5 bases). This CDR3 has 13 residues. Germline V lookup: CDR1 KGHSH, CDR2 LQKENI. Trimming cost V 5 bases and J 5 bases, with 13 bases left between them.

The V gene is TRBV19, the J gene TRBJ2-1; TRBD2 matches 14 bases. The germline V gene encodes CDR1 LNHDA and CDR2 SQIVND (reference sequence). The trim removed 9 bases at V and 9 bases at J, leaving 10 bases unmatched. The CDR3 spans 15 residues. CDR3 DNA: TGTGCCAGCCAGACTAGCGGGAGGGCAGTCAGTGAGCAGTTCTTC. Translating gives CASQTSGRAVSEQFF. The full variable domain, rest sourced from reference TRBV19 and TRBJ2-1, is DGGITQSPKYLFRKEGQNVTLSCEQNLNHDAMYWYRQDPGQGLRLIYYSQIVNDFQKGDIAEGYSVSREKKESFPLTVTSAQKNPTAFYLCASQTSGRAVSEQFFGPGTRLTVL.

The CDR3 DNA follows: TGTGCCAGCAGCCCGGACATCAAAAAAGAAAAACTGTTTTTT. Encoded protein: CASSPDIKKEKLFF. The V call is TRBV5-6, the J call TRBJ1-4; possibly TRBD1 for D (5 bases). Germline V gives CDR1 SGHDT, CDR2 YYEEEE. The CDR3 length is 14 residues. V lost 4 bases and J lost 8, with 15 bases in between.

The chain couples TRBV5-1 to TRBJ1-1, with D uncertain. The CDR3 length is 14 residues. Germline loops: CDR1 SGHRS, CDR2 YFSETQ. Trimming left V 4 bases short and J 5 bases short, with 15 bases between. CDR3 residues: CASSLNRAGTEAFF. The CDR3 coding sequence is TGCGCCAGCAGCCTGAATAGGGCGGGTACTGAAGCTTTCTTT.

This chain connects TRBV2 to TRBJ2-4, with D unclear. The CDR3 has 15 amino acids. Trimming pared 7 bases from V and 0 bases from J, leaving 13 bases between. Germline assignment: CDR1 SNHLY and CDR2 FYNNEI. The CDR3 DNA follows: TGTGCCAGCATGTTGGCAGATCTAGCCAAAAACATTCAGTACTTC. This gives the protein CASMLADLAKNIQYF.

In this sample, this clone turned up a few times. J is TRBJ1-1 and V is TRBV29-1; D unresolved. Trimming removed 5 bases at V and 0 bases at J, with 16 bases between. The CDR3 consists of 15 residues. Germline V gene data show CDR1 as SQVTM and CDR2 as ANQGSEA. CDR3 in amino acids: CSVPKDGIVNTEAFF. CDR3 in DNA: TGCAGCGTTCCCAAGGACGGCATCGTGAACACTGAAGCTTTCTTT.

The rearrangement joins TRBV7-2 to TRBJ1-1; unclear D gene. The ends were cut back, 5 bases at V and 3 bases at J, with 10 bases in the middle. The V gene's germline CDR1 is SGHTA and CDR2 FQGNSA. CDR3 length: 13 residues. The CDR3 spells CASSPSPDTEAFF. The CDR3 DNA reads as TGTGCCAGCAGCCCGAGCCCAGACACTGAAGCTTTCTTT.